This TCR beta chain was sequenced in a study of blood T cell repertoires in COVID-19. Study-level information: Whether acute or convalescent, the COVID-19 samples came from the United States, Italy and Spain. PBMCs, B-cell-depleted T cells, or T cells were the source of the cDNA or gDNA that made up the material.

Clones were read by immunoSEQ multiplex PCR, and TCRdb kept only the in-frame ones, dropping some. The table has 100,000 to 150,000 clones, 65% to 90% seen once; the top ten hold more than 20%. CDR1 is MNHEY, CDR2 SMNVEV, per germline (reference sequence). J was trimmed by 8 bases and V by 5 bases; bases with no gene match: 8. This CDR3 is built from 14 residues. Only one count was recorded for this clone. V gene TRBV27 combines with J gene TRBJ1-2, with 10 bases aligning to TRBD1. The sample consisted of peripheral blood. The receptor's source is a woman of 80 years or more with acute or convalescent COVID-19. CDR3 residues: CASSPGTGAPGYTF. The CDR3 DNA sequence: TGTGCCAGCAGTCCGGGGACAGGGGCGCCCGGCTACACCTTC.